These 7 T cell receptor beta chains share one sample of origin, sequenced in a study of shared clonotypes between healthy human individuals. The table came from immunoSEQ multiplex PCR; TCRdb's copy has only in-frame clones and leaves some out. The sample holds approximately 1.4 million clones, about 98% seen once. The sample taken for sequencing was naive CD4+ T cells sorted from blood. Indicated subset: CD45RA+ positively selected. These receptors were taken from a man aged 25 to 40 in good health.

The chain employs TRBV5-4 and TRBJ2-1; 11 bases are a match to TRBD2. The germline gives CDR1 SGHNT, CDR2 YYREEE (reference sequence). The V segment lost 4 bases and the J segment 5 bases; nucleotides outside the gene matches: 5. The CDR3 length is 15 residues. This CDR3 reads CASSGRLAGNNEQFF. The CDR3 region has the DNA TGTGCCAGCAGCGGGAGACTAGCGGGGAACAATGAGCAGTTCTTC. The full variable domain, in which reference TRBV5-4 and TRBJ2-1 provide the parts outside the CDR3, is ETGVTQSPTHLIKTRGQQVTLRCSSQSGHNTVSWYQQALGQGPQFIFQYYREEENGRGNFPPRFSGLQFPNYSSELNVNALELDDSALYLCASSGRLAGNNEQFFGPGTRLTVL.

The genes are TRBV5-5 and TRBJ2-7; TRBD1 is a possible D gene (6 bases). The V end was cut by 2 bases, the J end by 4 bases, with 19 bases between. The CDR3 loop spans 16 amino acids. The germline CDR1 and CDR2 sequences are SGHKS and YYEKEE (reference sequence). This chain's CDR3 is CASSFGGAGTLYEQYF. CDR3 bases: TGTGCCAGCAGCTTTGGTGGGGCAGGGACATTGTACGAGCAGTACTTC.

V and J are TRBV7-6 and TRBJ1-1; no clear D. Trimming removed 5 bases at V and 0 bases at J, with 16 bases between. This CDR3 is 16 amino acids long. The germline V gene encodes CDR1 SGHVS and CDR2 FNYEAQ. CDR3 bases: TGTGCCAGCAGCGTTCCGGGAGGGAATTTGAACACTGAAGCTTTCTTT. Translated, it gives CASSVPGGNLNTEAFF.

The chain carries TRBV10-3 and TRBJ2-2, with D perhaps TRBD1 (5 bases). V was cut by 2 bases and J by 1 base, with 8 bases left in between. The CDR3 length is 15 residues. Germline CDR1 ENHRY, CDR2 SYGVKD. The CDR3, as DNA: TGTGCCATCAGTGAGGACAGCCGGAACACCGGGGAGCTGTTTTTT. It codes for CAISEDSRNTGELFF.

This chain links TRBV7-9 with TRBJ2-1, with D perhaps TRBD2 (6 bases). The CDR3 runs to 18 residues. Trimming shortened V by 4 bases and J by 4 bases, and 23 bases separated the two germline ends. CDR1 and CDR2 from the germline V gene are SEHNR and FQNEAQ (reference sequence). The CDR3 DNA reads TGTGCCAGCAGCTCGTTAACCGGGTCTCGGAGGGGTTACAATGAGCAGTTCTTC. This gives the protein CASSSLTGSRRGYNEQFF.

The chain uses TRBV19 and TRBJ2-3, with 12 bases aligning to TRBD2. J lost 6 bases, V lost 5 bases, and 6 bases had no gene match. The germline CDR1 and CDR2 sequences are LNHDA and SQIVND (reference sequence). The CDR3 runs 15 residues. The chain's CDR3 is CASSDTSGRRDTQYF. The CDR3, as DNA: TGTGCCAGTAGTGACACTAGCGGGAGGCGTGATACGCAGTATTTT.

The J gene is TRBJ1-2, the V gene TRBV13, with D unresolved. The ends were cut back, 2 bases at V and 6 bases at J, with 19 bases in the middle. CDR1 is PRHDT, CDR2 FYEKMQ, per germline (reference sequence). CDR3 size: 16 residues. The CDR3 region has the DNA TGTGCCAGCAGCTTAAGGAGGGAATGGGTAATTGATGGCTACACCTTC. This sequence encodes CASSLRREWVIDGYTF.